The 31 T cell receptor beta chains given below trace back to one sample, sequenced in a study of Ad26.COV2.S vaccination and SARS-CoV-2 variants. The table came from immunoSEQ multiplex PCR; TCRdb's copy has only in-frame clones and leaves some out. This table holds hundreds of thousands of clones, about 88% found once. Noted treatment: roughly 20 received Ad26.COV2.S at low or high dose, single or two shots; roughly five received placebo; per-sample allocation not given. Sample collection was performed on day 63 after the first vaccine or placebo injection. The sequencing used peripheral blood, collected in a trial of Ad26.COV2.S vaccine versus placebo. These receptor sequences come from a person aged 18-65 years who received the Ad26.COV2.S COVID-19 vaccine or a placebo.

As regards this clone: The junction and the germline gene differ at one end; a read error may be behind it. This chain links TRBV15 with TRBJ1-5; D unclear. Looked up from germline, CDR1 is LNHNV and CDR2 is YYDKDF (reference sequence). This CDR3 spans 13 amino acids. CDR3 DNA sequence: TGTGCCACCAGCAGAGATAGCATTCAGCCCCAGCATTTT. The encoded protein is CATSRDSIQPQHF.

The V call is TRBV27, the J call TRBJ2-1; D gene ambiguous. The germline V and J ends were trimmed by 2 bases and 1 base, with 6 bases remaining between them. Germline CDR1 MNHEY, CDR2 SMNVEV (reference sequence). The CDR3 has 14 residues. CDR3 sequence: CASSLEWSYNEQFF. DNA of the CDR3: TGTGCCAGCAGTTTAGAGTGGTCCTACAATGAGCAGTTCTTC.

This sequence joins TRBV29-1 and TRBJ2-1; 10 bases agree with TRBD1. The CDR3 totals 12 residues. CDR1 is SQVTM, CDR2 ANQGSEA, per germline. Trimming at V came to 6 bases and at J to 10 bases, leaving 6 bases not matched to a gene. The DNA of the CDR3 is TGCAGCGTCGGACAGGGGGTGGCCGAGCAGTTCTTC. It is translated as CSVGQGVAEQFF.

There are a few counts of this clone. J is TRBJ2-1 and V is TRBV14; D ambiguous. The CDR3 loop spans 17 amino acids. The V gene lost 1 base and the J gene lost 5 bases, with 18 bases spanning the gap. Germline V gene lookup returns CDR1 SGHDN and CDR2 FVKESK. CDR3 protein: CASSQAVRILANNEQFF. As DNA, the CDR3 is TGTGCCAGCAGCCAAGCTGTTAGGATTTTGGCGAACAATGAGCAGTTCTTC.

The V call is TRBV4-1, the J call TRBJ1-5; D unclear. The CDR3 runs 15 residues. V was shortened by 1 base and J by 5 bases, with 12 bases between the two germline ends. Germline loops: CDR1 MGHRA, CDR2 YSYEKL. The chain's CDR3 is CASSQAGRLYQPQHF. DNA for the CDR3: TGCGCCAGCAGCCAAGCCGGCAGACTCTATCAGCCCCAGCATTTT.

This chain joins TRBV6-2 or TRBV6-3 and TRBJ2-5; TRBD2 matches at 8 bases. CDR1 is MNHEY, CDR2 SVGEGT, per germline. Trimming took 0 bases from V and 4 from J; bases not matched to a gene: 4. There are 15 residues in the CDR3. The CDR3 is CASSYSAGGPETQYF. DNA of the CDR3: TGTGCCAGCAGTTACTCGGCGGGAGGCCCAGAGACCCAGTACTTC.

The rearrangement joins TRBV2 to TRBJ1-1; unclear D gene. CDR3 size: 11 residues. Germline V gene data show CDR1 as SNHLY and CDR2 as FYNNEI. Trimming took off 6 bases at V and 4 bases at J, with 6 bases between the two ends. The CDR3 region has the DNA TGTGCCAGCAGGCGGGGCACTGAAGCTTTCTTT. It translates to CASRRGTEAFF.

For the CDR3, the DNA is TGTGCCAGCATCCACGGACAGGCGCCCTACACCTTC. This translates into CASIHGQAPYTF. V usage is TRBV2 and J usage is TRBJ1-2, with 7 bases aligning to TRBD1. CDR3 length equals 12 residues. Per the germline V gene, CDR1 is SNHLY and CDR2 is FYNNEI. The V gene end was trimmed by 7 bases and the J gene end by 10 bases; junction bases not matched to a gene: 9.

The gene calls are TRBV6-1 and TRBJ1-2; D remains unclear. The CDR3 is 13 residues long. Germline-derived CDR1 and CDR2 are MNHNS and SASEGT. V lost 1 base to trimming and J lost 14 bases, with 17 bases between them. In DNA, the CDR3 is TGTGCCAGCAGTGAAGGCGACTTAAAAGCAGAGACCTTC. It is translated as CASSEGDLKAETF.

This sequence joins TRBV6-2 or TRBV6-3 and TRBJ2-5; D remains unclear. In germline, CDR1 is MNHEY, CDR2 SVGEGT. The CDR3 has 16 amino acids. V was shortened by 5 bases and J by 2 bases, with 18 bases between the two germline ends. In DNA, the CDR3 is TGTGCCAGCAGTCTGCCCCTCGGGCCCGGTCAAGAGACCCAGTACTTC. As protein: CASSLPLGPGQETQYF.

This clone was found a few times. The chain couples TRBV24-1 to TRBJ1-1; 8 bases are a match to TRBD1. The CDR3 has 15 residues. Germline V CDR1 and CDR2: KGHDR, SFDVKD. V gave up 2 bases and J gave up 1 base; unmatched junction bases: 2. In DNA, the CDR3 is TGTGCCACCAGTGATTCCGGGACAGGGAACACTGAAGCTTTCTTT. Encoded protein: CATSDSGTGNTEAFF.

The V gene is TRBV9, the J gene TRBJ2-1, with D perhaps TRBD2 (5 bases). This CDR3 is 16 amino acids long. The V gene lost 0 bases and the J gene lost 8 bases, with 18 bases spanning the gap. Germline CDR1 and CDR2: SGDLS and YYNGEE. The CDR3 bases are TGTGCCAGCAGCGTAGCTGATTGGGGAGCCTGGGATGAGCAGTTCTTC. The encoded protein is CASSVADWGAWDEQFF. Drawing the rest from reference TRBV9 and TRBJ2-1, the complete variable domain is DSGVTQTPKHLITATGQRVTLRCSPRSGDLSVYWYQQSLDQGLQFLIQYYNGEERAKGNILERFSAQQFPDLHSELNLSSLELGDSALYFCASSVADWGAWDEQFFGPGTRLTVL.

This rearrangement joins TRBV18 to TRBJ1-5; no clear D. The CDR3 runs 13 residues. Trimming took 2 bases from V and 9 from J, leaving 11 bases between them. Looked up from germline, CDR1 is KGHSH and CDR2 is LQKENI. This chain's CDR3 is CASSPESFLPQHF. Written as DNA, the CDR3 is TGTGCCAGCTCACCAGAATCGTTTCTGCCCCAGCATTTT.

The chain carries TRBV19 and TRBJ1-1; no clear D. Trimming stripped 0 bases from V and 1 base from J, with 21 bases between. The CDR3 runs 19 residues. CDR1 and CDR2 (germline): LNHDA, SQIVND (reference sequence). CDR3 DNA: TGTGCCAGTAGTATAGAAGGCCGGACGCAAAAAGTGGAGAACACTGAAGCTTTCTTT. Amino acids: CASSIEGRTQKVENTEAFF.

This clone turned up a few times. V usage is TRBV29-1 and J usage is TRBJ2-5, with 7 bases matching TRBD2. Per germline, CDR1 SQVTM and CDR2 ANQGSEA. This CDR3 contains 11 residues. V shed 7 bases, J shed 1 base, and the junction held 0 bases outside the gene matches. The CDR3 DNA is TGCAGCGGGGGGGGCCAAGAGACCCAGTACTTC. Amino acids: CSGGGQETQYF. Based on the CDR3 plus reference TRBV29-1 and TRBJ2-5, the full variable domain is SAVISQKPSRDICQRGTSLTIQCQVDSQVTMMFWYRQQPGQSLTLIATANQGSEATYESGFVIDKFPISRPNLTFSTLTVSNMSPEDSSIYLCSGGGQETQYFGPGTRLLVL.

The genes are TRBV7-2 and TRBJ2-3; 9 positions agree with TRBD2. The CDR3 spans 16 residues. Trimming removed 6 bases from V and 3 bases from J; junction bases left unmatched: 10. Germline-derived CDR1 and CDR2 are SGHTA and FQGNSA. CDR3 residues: CASSSGTSPITDTQYF. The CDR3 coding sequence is TGTGCCAGCAGTTCCGGGACTAGCCCCATAACAGATACGCAGTATTTT.

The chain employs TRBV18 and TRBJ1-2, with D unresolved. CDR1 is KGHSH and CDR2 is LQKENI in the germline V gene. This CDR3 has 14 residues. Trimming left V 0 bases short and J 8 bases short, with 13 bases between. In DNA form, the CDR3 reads TGTGCCAGCTCACCACCTTGGTTGCTATGGGGCTACACCTTC. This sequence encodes CASSPPWLLWGYTF.

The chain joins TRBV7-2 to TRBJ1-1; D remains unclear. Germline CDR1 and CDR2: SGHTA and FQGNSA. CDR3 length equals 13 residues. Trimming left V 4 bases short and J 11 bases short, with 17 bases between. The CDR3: CASSSSPGLGAFF. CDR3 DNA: TGTGCCAGCAGCTCCTCACCCGGATTGGGGGCTTTCTTT. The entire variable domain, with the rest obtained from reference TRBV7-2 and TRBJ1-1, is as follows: GAGVSQSPSNKVTEKGKDVELRCDPISGHTALYWYRQSLGQGLEFLIYFQGNSAPDKSGLPSDRFSAERTGGSVSTLTIQRTQQEDSAVYLCASSSSPGLGAFFGQGTRLTVV.

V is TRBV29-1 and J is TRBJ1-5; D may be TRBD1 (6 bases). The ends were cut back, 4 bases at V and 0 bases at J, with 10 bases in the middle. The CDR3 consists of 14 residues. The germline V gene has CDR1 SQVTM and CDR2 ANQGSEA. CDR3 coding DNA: TGCAGCGTTGGGGGGCGGGGTAGCAATCAGCCCCAGCATTTT. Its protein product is CSVGGRGSNQPQHF.

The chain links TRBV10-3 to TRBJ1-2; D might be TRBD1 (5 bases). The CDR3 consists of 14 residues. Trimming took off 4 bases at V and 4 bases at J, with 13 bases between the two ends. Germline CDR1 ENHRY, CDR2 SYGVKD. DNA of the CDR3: TGTGCCATCAGTGGTATGGGGGAGGCCTATGGCTACACCTTC. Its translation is CAISGMGEAYGYTF.

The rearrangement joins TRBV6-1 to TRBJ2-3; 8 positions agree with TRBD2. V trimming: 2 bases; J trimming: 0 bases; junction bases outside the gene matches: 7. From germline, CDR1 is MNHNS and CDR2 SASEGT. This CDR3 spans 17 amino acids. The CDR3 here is CASSEHPTSGSTDTQYF. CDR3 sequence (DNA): TGTGCCAGCAGTGAACACCCCACTAGCGGTAGCACAGATACGCAGTATTTT.

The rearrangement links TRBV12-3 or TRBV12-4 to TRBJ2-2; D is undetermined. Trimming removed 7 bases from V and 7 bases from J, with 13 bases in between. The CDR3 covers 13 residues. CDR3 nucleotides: TGTGCCAGCATTTCTAGACCCCTCGGGGAGCTGTTTTTT. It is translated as CASISRPLGELFF.

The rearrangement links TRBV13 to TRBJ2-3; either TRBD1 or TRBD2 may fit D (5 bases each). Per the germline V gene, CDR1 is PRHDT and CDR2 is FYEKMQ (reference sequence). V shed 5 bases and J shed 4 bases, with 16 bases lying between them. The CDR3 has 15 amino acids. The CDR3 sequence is CASSALGPRADTQYF. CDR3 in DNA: TGTGCCAGCAGCGCCTTGGGACCCCGCGCAGATACGCAGTATTTT.

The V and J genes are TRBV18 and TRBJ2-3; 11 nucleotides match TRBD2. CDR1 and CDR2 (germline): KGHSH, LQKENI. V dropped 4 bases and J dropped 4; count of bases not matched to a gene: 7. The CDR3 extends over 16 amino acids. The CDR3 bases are TGTGCCAGCTCACTCCCCCTTAGCGGGGGGGCAGATACGCAGTATTTT. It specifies CASSLPLSGGADTQYF.

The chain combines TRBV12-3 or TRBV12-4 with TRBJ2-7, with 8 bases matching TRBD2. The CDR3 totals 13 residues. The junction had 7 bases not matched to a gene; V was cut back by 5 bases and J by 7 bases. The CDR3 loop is CASSLGLAWEQYV. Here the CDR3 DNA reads TGTGCCAGCAGTCTTGGACTAGCTTGGGAGCAGTACGTC.

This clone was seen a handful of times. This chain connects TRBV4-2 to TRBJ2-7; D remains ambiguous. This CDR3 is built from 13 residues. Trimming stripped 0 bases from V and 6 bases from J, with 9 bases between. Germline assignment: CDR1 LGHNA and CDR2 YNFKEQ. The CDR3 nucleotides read TGTGCCAGCAGCCAAGAACGCAGTACCGAGCAGTACTTC. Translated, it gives CASSQERSTEQYF.

The CDR3 coding sequence is TGTGCCAGCAGTGAACGGCGCCAGGGGGTGGACGAGCAGTACTTC. Translation gives CASSERRQGVDEQYF. The rearrangement joins TRBV2 to TRBJ2-7, with 7 positions matching TRBD1. V lost 2 bases, J lost 5 bases, and 9 bases stayed unmatched. The CDR3 contains 15 residues. CDR1 SNHLY and CDR2 FYNNEI come from the germline V gene.

CDR3: CARLGAPPETQYF. The CDR3 bases are TGTGCCAGATTGGGGGCCCCCCCGGAGACCCAGTACTTC. The J gene is TRBJ2-5, the V gene TRBV6-5; tentative D call: TRBD1 (6 bases). The V gene lost 9 bases and the J gene lost 5 bases, with 16 bases spanning the gap. Looked up from germline, CDR1 is MNHEY and CDR2 is SVGAGI. CDR3 length equals 13 residues.

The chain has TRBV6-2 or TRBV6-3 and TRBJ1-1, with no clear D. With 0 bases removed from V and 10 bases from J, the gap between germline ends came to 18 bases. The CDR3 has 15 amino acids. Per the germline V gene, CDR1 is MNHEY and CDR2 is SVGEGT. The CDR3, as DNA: TGTGCCAGCAGTTACTCGACTCTTGTAGGGTTTTCAGCTTTCTTT. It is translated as CASSYSTLVGFSAFF.

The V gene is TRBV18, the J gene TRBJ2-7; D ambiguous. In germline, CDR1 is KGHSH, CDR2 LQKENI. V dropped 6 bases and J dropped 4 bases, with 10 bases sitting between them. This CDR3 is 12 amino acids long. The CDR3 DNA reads TGTGCCAGCTCCATAGGGCGGTACGAGCAGTACTTC. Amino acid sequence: CASSIGRYEQYF.

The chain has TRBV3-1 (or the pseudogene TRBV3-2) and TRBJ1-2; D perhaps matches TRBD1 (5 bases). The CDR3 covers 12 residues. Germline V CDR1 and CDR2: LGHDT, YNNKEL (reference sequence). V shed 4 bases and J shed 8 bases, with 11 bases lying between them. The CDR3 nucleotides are TGTGCCAGCAGCCTCAGGACATTAGGCTACACCTTC. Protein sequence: CASSLRTLGYTF.